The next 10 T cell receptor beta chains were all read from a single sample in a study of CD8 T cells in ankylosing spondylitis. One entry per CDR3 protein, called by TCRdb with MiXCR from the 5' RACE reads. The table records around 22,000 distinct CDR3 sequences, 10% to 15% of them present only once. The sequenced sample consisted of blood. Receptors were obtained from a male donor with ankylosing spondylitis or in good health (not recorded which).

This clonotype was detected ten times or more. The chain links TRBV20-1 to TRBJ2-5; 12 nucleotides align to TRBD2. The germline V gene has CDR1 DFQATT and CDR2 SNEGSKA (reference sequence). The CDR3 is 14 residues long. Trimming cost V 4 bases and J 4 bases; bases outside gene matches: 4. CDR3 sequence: CSATSGGALETQYF. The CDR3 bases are TGCAGTGCTACTAGCGGGGGGGCCCTAGAGACCCAGTACTTC.

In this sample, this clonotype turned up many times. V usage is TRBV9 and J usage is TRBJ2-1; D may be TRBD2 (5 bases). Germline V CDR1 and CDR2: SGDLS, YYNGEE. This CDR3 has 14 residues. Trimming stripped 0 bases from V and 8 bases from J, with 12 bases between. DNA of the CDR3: TGTGCCAGCAGCGTAGCTCCGGGAAGGGATGAGCAGTTCTTC. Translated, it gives CASSVAPGRDEQFF.

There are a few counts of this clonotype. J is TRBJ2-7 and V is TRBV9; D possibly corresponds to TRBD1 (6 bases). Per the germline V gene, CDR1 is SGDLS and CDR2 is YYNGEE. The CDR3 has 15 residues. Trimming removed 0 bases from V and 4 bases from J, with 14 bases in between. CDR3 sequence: CASSVAPGGGYEQYF. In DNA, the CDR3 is TGTGCCAGCAGCGTAGCTCCTGGGGGCGGGTACGAGCAGTACTTC.

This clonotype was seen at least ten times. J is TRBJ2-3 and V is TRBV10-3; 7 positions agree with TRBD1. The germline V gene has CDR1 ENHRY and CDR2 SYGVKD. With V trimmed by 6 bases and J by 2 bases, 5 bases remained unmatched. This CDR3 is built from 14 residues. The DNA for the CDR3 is TGTGCCATCAGCACCGGGACAGACACAGATACGCAGTATTTT. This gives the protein CAISTGTDTDTQYF.

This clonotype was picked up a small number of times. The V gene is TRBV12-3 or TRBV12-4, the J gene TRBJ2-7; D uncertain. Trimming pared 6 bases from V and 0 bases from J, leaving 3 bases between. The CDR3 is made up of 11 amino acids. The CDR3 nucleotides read TGTGCCAGCAGCTACTCCTACGAGCAGTACTTC. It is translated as CASSYSYEQYF.

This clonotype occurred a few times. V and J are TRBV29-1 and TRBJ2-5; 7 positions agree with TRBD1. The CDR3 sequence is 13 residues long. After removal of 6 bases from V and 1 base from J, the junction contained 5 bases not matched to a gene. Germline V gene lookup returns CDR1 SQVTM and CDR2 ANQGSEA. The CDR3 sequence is CSVGQNFQETQYF. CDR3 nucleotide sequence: TGCAGCGTGGGACAGAACTTCCAAGAGACCCAGTACTTC.

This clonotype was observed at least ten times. The CDR3 DNA reads as TGCGCCAGCAGCTTGTTACAGAACACCGGGGAGCTGTTTTTT. The encoded protein is CASSLLQNTGELFF. This chain links TRBV5-1 with TRBJ2-2; D ambiguous. The CDR3 extends over 14 amino acids. Trimming cost V 1 base and J 1 base, with 5 bases left between them. Germline V gene data show CDR1 as SGHRS and CDR2 as YFSETQ.

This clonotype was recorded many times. The CDR3, as DNA: TGTGCCGAAAGACAGGGGTGGAATTCACCCCTCCACTTT. Translating it yields CAERQGWNSPLHF. This chain uses TRBV28 with TRBJ1-6, with 8 positions matching TRBD1. The V gene end was trimmed by 11 bases and the J gene end by 7 bases; junction bases not matched to a gene: 7. Germline values: CDR1 MDHEN, CDR2 SYDVKM. CDR3 size: 13 residues.

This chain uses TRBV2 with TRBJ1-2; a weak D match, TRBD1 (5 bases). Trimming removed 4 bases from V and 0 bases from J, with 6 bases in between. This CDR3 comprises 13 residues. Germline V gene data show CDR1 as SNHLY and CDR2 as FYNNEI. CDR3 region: CASSGQPNYGYTF. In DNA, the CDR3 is TGTGCCAGCAGTGGACAGCCTAACTATGGCTACACCTTC.

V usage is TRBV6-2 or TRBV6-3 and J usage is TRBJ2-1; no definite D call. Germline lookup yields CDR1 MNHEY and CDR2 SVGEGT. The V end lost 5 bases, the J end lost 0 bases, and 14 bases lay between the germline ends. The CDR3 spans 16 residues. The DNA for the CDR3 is TGTGCCAGCAGTCCAGGCTCATTAAGCTCCTACAATGAGCAGTTCTTC. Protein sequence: CASSPGSLSSYNEQFF.